The 32 T cell receptor beta chains presented below share a single source sample, sequenced in a study of T cells in Graves' hyperthyroidism and ophthalmopathy. From RNA transcripts, TCR beta CDR3 regions were amplified. The TCR CDR3 was amplified in a first-round RT-PCR using the HTBI primer set. TCRdb reprocessed the multiplex PCR reads via MiXCR and lists one record per CDR3 protein. Among approximately 410,000 distinct CDR3 sequences listed, approximately 15% were seen once. Material: blood. These receptors all come from a man younger than 30 with Graves' ophthalmopathy.

The table lists this clonotype with many counts. CDR3 bases: TGTGCCAGCAGTGTAAAGTTTAATAGCAATCAGCCCCAGCATTTT. Protein: CASSVKFNSNQPQHF. The chain combines TRBV2 with TRBJ1-5; D is ambiguous. CDR1 SNHLY and CDR2 FYNNEI come from the germline V gene. The CDR3 is 15 residues long. V was shortened by 4 bases and J by 0 bases, with 10 bases between the two germline ends.

This clonotype was seen at least ten times. The V and J genes are TRBV29-1 and TRBJ2-7, with D unclear. The CDR3 spans 13 residues. The germline gives CDR1 SQVTM, CDR2 ANQGSEA. The ends were cut back, 5 bases at V and 5 bases at J, with 16 bases in the middle. This CDR3 is CSVRFWFRDEQYF. CDR3 bases: TGCAGCGTTAGGTTCTGGTTTCGGGACGAGCAGTACTTC.

This clonotype was picked up a small number of times. The chain combines TRBV5-5 with TRBJ1-2; 7 bases line up with TRBD1. Trimming took 1 base from V and 3 from J; bases not matched to a gene: 3. The CDR3 totals 14 residues. The germline V gene encodes CDR1 SGHKS and CDR2 YYEKEE (reference sequence). The CDR3 protein is CASSLRGLDYGYTF. CDR3 nucleotide sequence: TGTGCCAGCAGCTTGAGGGGGCTGGACTATGGCTACACCTTC.

This clonotype appeared many times. J is TRBJ2-1 and V is TRBV6-1; 7 nucleotides line up with TRBD2. The trim removed 5 bases at V and 5 bases at J, leaving 9 bases unmatched. The CDR3 spans 15 residues. Per germline, CDR1 MNHNS and CDR2 SASEGT. CDR3 residues: CASSLRGGSNNEQFF. DNA of the CDR3: TGTGCCAGCAGTCTGCGGGGCGGGAGTAACAATGAGCAGTTCTTC.

The rearrangement links TRBV4-2 to TRBJ2-7, with a possible D match to TRBD2 (5 bases). Germline values: CDR1 LGHNA, CDR2 YNFKEQ. The CDR3 sequence is 17 residues long. The ends were cut back, 1 base at V and 2 bases at J, with 18 bases in the middle. In DNA form, the CDR3 reads TGTGCCAGCAGCCAAGGAGTGGGTCCTAGCCTAACCTACGAGCAGTACTTC. It encodes CASSQGVGPSLTYEQYF.

The sample holds many counts of this clonotype. The J gene is TRBJ2-2, the V gene TRBV5-1; D is possibly TRBD1 (6 bases). V shed 4 bases and J shed 6 bases, with 16 bases lying between them. Germline-derived CDR1 and CDR2 are SGHRS and YFSETQ. The CDR3 sequence is 15 residues long. The CDR3 DNA follows: TGCGCCAGCAGCGGAGAACAGGGAATATCCGGGGAGCTGTTTTTT. Encoded protein: CASSGEQGISGELFF.

This clonotype showed up many times. V usage is TRBV27 and J usage is TRBJ2-7; D is uncertain. Germline V gene lookup returns CDR1 MNHEY and CDR2 SMNVEV (reference sequence). The CDR3 length is 10 residues. Deletions cut 10 bases from V and 4 bases from J, with 8 bases between. The CDR3 DNA is TGTGCCACCCCGGCGTACGAGCAGTACTTC. Translation: CATPAYEQYF.

This rearrangement joins TRBV20-1 to TRBJ2-3; 8 bases are shared with TRBD2. From germline, CDR1 is DFQATT and CDR2 SNEGSKA (reference sequence). This CDR3 contains 13 residues. This CDR3 is CRAERGSTDTQYF. CDR3 DNA sequence: TGCAGGGCCGAGCGGGGGAGCACAGATACGCAGTATTTT.

This sequence joins TRBV6-1 and TRBJ2-5; 8 bases match TRBD1. Germline CDR1 MNHNS, CDR2 SASEGT. With 11 bases clipped from V and 7 bases from J, the junction kept 9 bases outside the gene matches. CDR3 length: 12 residues. CDR3 sequence reads: CAGQDRAGTQYF. The CDR3 region has the DNA TGTGCCGGACAGGACAGGGCGGGGACCCAGTACTTC.

This clonotype was recorded at least ten times. The CDR3 DNA sequence: TGTGCCAGCACCCCGGAGGCTAGCGATAGGGAAACCCAGTACTTC. It encodes CASTPEASDRETQYF. This chain connects TRBV5-5 to TRBJ2-5; maybe TRBD2 (6 bases). In germline, CDR1 is SGHKS, CDR2 YYEKEE (reference sequence). Trimming left V 6 bases short and J 8 bases short, with 23 bases between. The CDR3 spans 15 residues. Together with reference TRBV5-5 and TRBJ2-5, the CDR3 gives the full variable domain: DAGVTQSPTHLIKTRGQQVTLRCSPISGHKSVSWYQQVLGQGPQFIFQYYEKEERGRGNFPDRFSARQFPNYSSELNVNALLLGDSALYLCASTPEASDRETQYFGPGTRLLVL.

This clonotype has at least ten counts. The chain recombines TRBV12-3 or TRBV12-4 with TRBJ2-1, with 12 bases aligning to TRBD2. V gave up 6 bases and J gave up 7 bases; unmatched junction bases: 7. This CDR3 contains 15 residues. Written as DNA, the CDR3 is TGTGCCAGCAGGGGTGGAGGACTAGCGGGGAATGAGCAGTTCTTC. Translating it yields CASRGGGLAGNEQFF.

This clonotype was counted ten times or more. The V call is TRBV24-1, the J call TRBJ2-3; the match to TRBD2 covers 7 bases. With 8 bases clipped from V and 4 bases from J, the junction kept 5 bases outside the gene matches. The CDR3 sequence is 13 residues long. Germline lookup yields CDR1 KGHDR and CDR2 SFDVKD. This CDR3 is CATTSGEPDTQYF. CDR3 sequence (DNA): TGTGCCACCACCAGCGGGGAGCCAGATACGCAGTATTTT.

A few counts support this clonotype. The chain has TRBV12-3 or TRBV12-4 and TRBJ2-5, with D tentatively TRBD2 (5 bases). V lost 3 bases and J lost 5, with 10 bases in between. This CDR3 contains 13 residues. The CDR3 loop reads CASSFLEAETQYF. The CDR3 DNA reads as TGTGCCAGCAGTTTCCTGGAGGCCGAGACCCAGTACTTC.

The V and J genes are TRBV5-1 and TRBJ2-1; 7 bases line up with TRBD1. This CDR3 region has 16 residues. Trimming took 4 bases from V and 3 from J; bases not matched to a gene: 10. Germline V gene data show CDR1 as SGHRS and CDR2 as YFSETQ. The CDR3 DNA reads TGCGCCAGCAGCCCACGACAGGGAATAGGCTACAATGAGCAGTTCTTC. It encodes CASSPRQGIGYNEQFF.

This clonotype was recorded many times. This sequence joins TRBV6-5 and TRBJ2-7; weak D call: TRBD2 (6 bases). The CDR3 consists of 18 residues. Between the trimmed V and J ends, which lost 2 bases and 2 bases, there was a span of 22 bases. Looked up from germline, CDR1 is MNHEY and CDR2 is SVGAGI. The CDR3 region has the DNA TGTGCCAGCAGTTACCAACCCACCTCCGGGACTGAACCCTACGAGCAGTACTTC. Translation: CASSYQPTSGTEPYEQYF.

This clonotype has ten or more counts. The chain uses TRBV2 and TRBJ2-3; 11 bases match TRBD2. Germline values: CDR1 SNHLY, CDR2 FYNNEI. V trimming: 7 bases; J trimming: 7 bases; junction bases outside the gene matches: 4. The CDR3 contains 13 residues. CDR3 coding DNA: TGTGCCAGCATCCTAGCGGGGGGTAATACGCAGTATTTT. Translating gives CASILAGGNTQYF. Based on the CDR3 plus reference TRBV2 and TRBJ2-3, the full variable domain is EPEVTQTPSHQVTQMGQEVILRCVPISNHLYFYWYRQILGQKVEFLVSFYNNEISEKSEIFDDQFSVERPDGSNFTLKIRSTKLEDSAMYFCASILAGGNTQYFGPGTRLTVL.

This clonotype has a count of ten or more. V is TRBV7-8 and J is TRBJ1-5; TRBD1 matches 12 bases. CDR1 is SGHVS, CDR2 FQNEAQ, per germline. The CDR3 spans 17 residues. V lost 5 bases and J lost 12; bases outside the gene matches: 17. The chain's CDR3 is CASSALVGTGGINLQHF. The CDR3 bases are TGTGCCAGCAGCGCGCTAGTGGGGACAGGGGGCATCAATCTCCAGCATTTT.

With respect to this clonotype: Lacking the conserved final phenylalanine or tryptophan, this CDR3 likely reflects a read error. The chain is built from TRBV19 and TRBJ2-1; TRBD2 agrees at 11 bases. Germline assignment: CDR1 LNHDA and CDR2 SQIVND (reference sequence). V gave up 9 bases and J gave up 0 bases; unmatched junction bases: 4. The CDR3 has 15 amino acids. CDR3: CASRLAGSSYNEQFL. The CDR3 coding sequence is TGTGCCAGCAGACTAGCGGGGAGCTCCTACAATGAGCAGTTCCTC.

The rearrangement joins TRBV11-2 to TRBJ1-2, with D uncertain. Trimming pared 5 bases from V and 1 base from J, leaving 11 bases between. The germline V gene has CDR1 SGHAT and CDR2 FQNNGV. There are 14 residues in the CDR3. The CDR3 DNA follows: TGTGCCAGCAGCCCTCGGCAGAGTAACTATGGCTACACCTTC. It yields the protein CASSPRQSNYGYTF. The full variable domain, in which reference TRBV11-2 and TRBJ1-2 provide the parts outside the CDR3, is EAGVAQSPRYKIIEKRQSVAFWCNPISGHATLYWYQQILGQGPKLLIQFQNNGVVDDSQLPKDRFSAERLKGVDSTLKIQPAKLEDSAVYLCASSPRQSNYGYTFGSGTRLTVV.

This clonotype was seen only a few times. The V and J genes are TRBV4-1 and TRBJ1-2; D uncertain. CDR1 MGHRA and CDR2 YSYEKL come from the germline V gene. V dropped 1 base and J dropped 8 bases, with 17 bases sitting between them. CDR3 size: 15 residues. The DNA of the CDR3 is TGCGCCAGCAGCCAAGCCTCCCGGGTCCATGGCGGCTACACCTTC. As protein: CASSQASRVHGGYTF.

With regard to this clonotype: A much larger clone differs from this one at a single base, so this may be a read error. No conserved phenylalanine or tryptophan ends this CDR3, so it is likely a read error. This chain joins TRBV7-3 and TRBJ2-7, with D unresolved. V was cut by 4 bases and J by 0 bases, with 16 bases left in between. The CDR3 spans 16 residues. Germline lookup yields CDR1 SGHTA and CDR2 FQGTGA. The CDR3 here is CASSSFAPTLSYEQYL. Written as DNA, the CDR3 is TGTGCCAGCAGCTCTTTTGCCCCAACCCTCTCCTACGAGCAGTACCTC.

This clonotype was recorded a few times. This rearrangement joins TRBV30 to TRBJ2-2; D possibly corresponds to TRBD1 (6 bases). Germline V gene sequence: CDR1 GTSNPN, CDR2 SVGIG (reference sequence). V lost 5 bases and J 5 bases, leaving 18 bases between the germline ends. The length of the CDR3 is 15 residues. The CDR3 coding sequence is TGTGCCTGGCAATTAGAAACAGGGCGGACCGGGGAGCTGTTTTTT. Protein: CAWQLETGRTGELFF.

This chain connects TRBV12-3 or TRBV12-4 to TRBJ2-3; 12 nucleotides agree with TRBD2. V lost 1 base to trimming and J lost 1 base; unmatched junction nucleotides: 12. The CDR3 runs to 20 residues. This CDR3 reads CASSLVIGPSGGAGTDTQYF. The CDR3 DNA is TGTGCCAGCAGTTTAGTTATTGGGCCTAGCGGGGGGGCCGGCACAGATACGCAGTATTTT.

This chain uses TRBV6-1 with TRBJ2-5; the match to TRBD2 covers 7 bases. The trim removed 8 bases at V and 1 base at J, leaving 13 bases unmatched. The CDR3 covers 16 residues. CDR1 and CDR2 from the germline V gene are MNHNS and SASEGT. The CDR3 bases are TGTGCCAGCCGCCTCTGGGGACTAACGAGCCAAGAGACCCAGTACTTC. Protein product: CASRLWGLTSQETQYF.

Many counts were recorded for this clonotype. The gene calls are TRBV7-9 and TRBJ1-4; no reliable D call. Germline V lookup: CDR1 SEHNR, CDR2 FQNEAQ (reference sequence). This CDR3 has 16 residues. Trimming took off 3 bases at V and 8 bases at J, with 19 bases between the two ends. Written as DNA, the CDR3 is TGTGCCAGCAGCTTTTCCCCCACCCGGGCTGGGGAAAAACTGTTTTTT. Translating gives CASSFSPTRAGEKLFF.

This clonotype was seen ten or more times. The CDR3: CASSLAVRGYTF. For the CDR3, the DNA is TGTGCCAGCAGTTTGGCAGTACGAGGCTACACCTTC. J is TRBJ1-2 and V is TRBV12-3 or TRBV12-4; D not certain. Trimming shortened V by 3 bases and J by 8 bases, and 10 bases separated the two germline ends. This CDR3 is built from 12 residues.

This clonotype was detected a few times. V is TRBV4-1 and J is TRBJ1-1; the match to TRBD1 covers 10 bases. Trimming took 4 bases from V and 4 from J; bases not matched to a gene: 12. The CDR3 extends over 17 amino acids. The germline gives CDR1 MGHRA, CDR2 YSYEKL. The CDR3: CASSLYLGGTGATEAFF. Here the CDR3 DNA reads TGCGCCAGCAGCCTCTACCTGGGCGGGACAGGGGCCACTGAAGCTTTCTTT.

This clonotype has a handful of counts. V usage is TRBV10-3 and J usage is TRBJ2-2; D not resolved. Trimming removed 0 bases at V and 5 bases at J, with 10 bases between. The CDR3 is 15 residues long. CDR1 ENHRY and CDR2 SYGVKD come from the germline V gene. The CDR3 region is CAISESPGWTGELFF. CDR3 coding DNA: TGTGCCATCAGTGAGTCTCCAGGATGGACCGGGGAGCTGTTTTTT.

V and J are TRBV5-1 and TRBJ1-3; the D gene is possibly TRBD1 (5 bases). V lost 4 bases and J 4 bases, leaving 18 bases between the germline ends. The CDR3 has 16 amino acids. CDR1 SGHRS and CDR2 YFSETQ come from the germline V gene. The CDR3 is CASSHRPGTPGNTIYF. As DNA, the CDR3 is TGCGCCAGCAGCCACCGACCGGGGACTCCAGGAAACACCATATATTTT.

Ten or more counts support this clonotype. This sequence joins TRBV12-3 or TRBV12-4 and TRBJ2-7; D not certain. The CDR3 has 13 residues. The germline V and J ends were trimmed by 7 bases and 6 bases, with 16 bases remaining between them. This chain's CDR3 is CASKLRGTGEQYF. The CDR3 nucleotides are TGTGCCAGCAAATTGCGCGGTACCGGCGAGCAGTACTTC.

This clonotype came up a few times. The chain links TRBV10-2 to TRBJ2-1, with D perhaps given as TRBD1 or TRBD2 (5 bases each). From germline, CDR1 is WSHSY and CDR2 SAAADI. The CDR3 is made up of 14 amino acids. The ends were cut back, 6 bases at V and 4 bases at J, with 13 bases in the middle. CDR3 DNA sequence: TGCGCCAGCAGGAGGGACGGAAGATACAATGAGCAGTTCTTC. Translating it yields CASRRDGRYNEQFF.

The V and J genes are TRBV5-1 and TRBJ1-4, with D tentatively TRBD1 (5 bases). The CDR3 extends over 14 amino acids. Trimming removed 1 base at V and 7 bases at J, with 11 bases between. Germline CDR1 is SGHRS and CDR2 is YFSETQ. The DNA of the CDR3 is TGCGCCAGCAGCTTGAACGGCGGGGGTGAAAAACTGTTTTTT. Translation: CASSLNGGGEKLFF.